The 20 T cell receptor beta chains in this list originate from one sample, sequenced in a study of OX40 agonist ivuxolimab in advanced cancers. This table comes from immunoSEQ multiplex PCR, and its TCRdb copy is limited to in-frame clones, with some not included. The table shows around 74,000 clones, with less than 95% occurring only once. Sequencing was performed on CD4+ or CD8+ T cells sorted from blood, taken in a trial of the OX40 agonist ivuxolimab. These receptors were taken from an adult with an advanced solid tumor such as melanoma, head and neck, liver or kidney cancer.

This chain links TRBV19 with TRBJ2-3, with D maybe TRBD2 (5 bases). The germline CDR1 and CDR2 sequences are LNHDA and SQIVND (reference sequence). This CDR3 is built from 14 residues. V was shortened by 1 base and J by 6 bases, with 11 bases between the two germline ends. Here the CDR3 reads CASSIGLAEDTQYF. The CDR3 nucleotides are TGTGCCAGTAGTATAGGGCTAGCAGAGGATACGCAGTATTTT. Full variable domain (remainder filled in from reference TRBV19 and TRBJ2-3): DGGITQSPKYLFRKEGQNVTLSCEQNLNHDAMYWYRQDPGQGLRLIYYSQIVNDFQKGDIAEGYSVSREKKESFPLTVTSAQKNPTAFYLCASSIGLAEDTQYFGPGTRLTVL.

With regard to this clone: Other nucleotide sequences in the sample specify the same CDR3. The CDR3 DNA reads TGCGCCAGCAGCGTCCCACAGGGGAGCTATGGCTACACCTTC. Translation: CASSVPQGSYGYTF. V usage is TRBV4-1 and J usage is TRBJ1-2; 7 bases map to TRBD1. CDR3 length equals 14 residues. Germline loops: CDR1 MGHRA, CDR2 YSYEKL. With 5 bases clipped from V and 4 bases from J, the junction kept 7 bases outside the gene matches.

This rearrangement joins TRBV27 to TRBJ1-2; 8 nucleotides line up with TRBD1. Germline trimming cut 8 bases from V and 7 bases from J; bases unmatched to any gene: 9. The germline V gene has CDR1 MNHEY and CDR2 SMNVEV (reference sequence). CDR3 length: 13 amino acids. CDR3 loop: CASGGQGAGGYTF. CDR3 DNA: TGTGCCAGCGGGGGGCAGGGGGCCGGTGGCTACACCTTC.

The CDR3 sequence: CASRFPAGSSYNEQFF. The CDR3 nucleotides read TGTGCCAGCAGATTCCCAGCGGGGAGCTCCTACAATGAGCAGTTCTTC. The chain couples TRBV7-9 to TRBJ2-1; TRBD2 aligns across 7 bases. Trimming at V came to 6 bases and at J to 0 bases, leaving 8 bases not matched to a gene. The CDR3 contains 16 residues. Germline V gives CDR1 SEHNR, CDR2 FQNEAQ (reference sequence).

This sequence joins TRBV19 and TRBJ2-7; 8 nucleotides agree with TRBD1. Trimming took 5 bases from V and 0 from J; bases not matched to a gene: 3. CDR3 length equals 14 residues. The V gene's germline CDR1 is LNHDA and CDR2 SQIVND (reference sequence). CDR3 sequence: CASSLTGGSYEQYF. CDR3 nucleotide sequence: TGTGCCAGTAGTTTAACAGGGGGCTCCTACGAGCAGTACTTC.

The J gene is TRBJ2-6, the V gene TRBV6-1, with D possibly TRBD2 on 6 matching bases. CDR1 and CDR2 from the germline V gene are MNHNS and SASEGT. There are 17 residues in the CDR3. Trimming cost V 3 bases and J 0 bases, with 12 bases left between them. CDR3 region: CASSDAAGLSGANVLTF. The DNA for the CDR3 is TGTGCCAGCAGTGATGCCGCGGGGCTCTCTGGGGCCAACGTCCTGACTTTC.

The CDR3 coding sequence is TGTGCCAGCAGCTTAGAGGGGCAGACCGGCGGGGGACCACTTAGGATGCAGCCCCAGCATTTT. Residues: CASSLEGQTGGGPLRMQPQHF. V gene TRBV7-8 combines with J gene TRBJ1-5; a weak D match, TRBD1 (5 bases). The CDR3 length is 21 residues. Between the trimmed V and J ends, which lost 1 base and 7 bases, there was a span of 32 bases. Germline V gene lookup returns CDR1 SGHVS and CDR2 FQNEAQ.

The chain joins TRBV7-2 to TRBJ2-7; D remains ambiguous. There are 13 residues in the CDR3. Germline V CDR1 and CDR2: SGHTA, FQGNSA. The V and J ends lost 3 bases and 2 bases respectively, with 8 bases between them. CDR3 sequence (DNA): TGTGCCAGCAGCTTGTCCCAGCCCTACGAGCAGTACTTC. Translating gives CASSLSQPYEQYF.

V and J are TRBV13 and TRBJ2-1; D tentatively reads TRBD1 or TRBD2 (5 bases each). The CDR3 runs to 14 residues. V was cut by 5 bases and J by 4 bases, with 12 bases left in between. The germline CDR1 and CDR2 sequences are PRHDT and FYEKMQ (reference sequence). The CDR3 region is CASSHGTKYNEQFF. The CDR3 DNA reads TGTGCCAGCAGCCACGGGACCAAATACAATGAGCAGTTCTTC.

The rearrangement links TRBV12-2 to TRBJ1-1. TRBV12-2 represents a pseudogene. The CDR3 runs to 13 residues. DNA for the CDR3: TGTGCAAGTCGCCCCGCGGTGAACACTGAAGCTTTCTTT. It codes for CASRPAVNTEAFF.

The chain combines TRBV10-3 with TRBJ1-2; tentatively, D is TRBD1 (5 bases). Germline V gives CDR1 ENHRY, CDR2 SYGVKD. This CDR3 spans 13 amino acids. Trimming removed 4 bases from V and 8 bases from J, with 14 bases in between. The CDR3 loop is CAISAGPGTGYTF. CDR3 in DNA: TGTGCCATCAGTGCTGGGCCGGGGACCGGCTACACCTTC.

The CDR3 is CASSDARLSSGAPRPQYF. The CDR3 coding sequence is TGTGCCAGCAGTGATGCAAGGTTGTCTAGCGGGGCCCCTCGCCCCCAGTACTTC. The gene calls are TRBV6-1 and TRBJ2-5; 9 bases map to TRBD2. The germline V gene encodes CDR1 MNHNS and CDR2 SASEGT. J lost 9 bases, V lost 3 bases, and 20 bases had no gene match. This CDR3 contains 18 residues.

The chain is built from TRBV12-5 and TRBJ2-7, with D perhaps TRBD1 or TRBD2 (6 bases each). The V gene lost 2 bases and the J gene lost 0 bases, with 17 bases spanning the gap. The germline CDR1 and CDR2 sequences are LGHNT and FRNRAP. The CDR3 consists of 17 residues. CDR3: CASGLSPGRGLSYEQYF. Written as DNA, the CDR3 is TGTGCTAGTGGTTTGTCACCCGGCAGGGGACTCTCCTACGAGCAGTACTTC.

This clone has only one observation. CDR3 loop: CSVVWGRGPSYNEQFF. Written as DNA, the CDR3 is TGCAGCGTTGTTTGGGGGCGGGGTCCCTCCTACAATGAGCAGTTCTTC. The V call is TRBV29-1, the J call TRBJ2-1; the D gene could be TRBD1 or TRBD2 (6 bases each). V dropped 4 bases and J dropped 0 bases, with 16 bases sitting between them. Germline V gives CDR1 SQVTM, CDR2 ANQGSEA. This CDR3 is built from 16 residues.

This clone has ten or more counts. This chain joins TRBV5-4 and TRBJ1-2; 10 nucleotides align to TRBD1. Germline V lookup: CDR1 SGHNT, CDR2 YYREEE (reference sequence). This CDR3 has 14 residues. Unmatched junction bases numbered 7, after V lost 5 bases and J lost 6 bases. The CDR3 DNA reads TGTGCCAGCAGTTATCTCGGGACAGGGGATGGCTACACCTTC. Encoded protein: CASSYLGTGDGYTF.

The table lists this clone with a count of one. The gene calls are TRBV7-8 and TRBJ1-2; D not resolved. This CDR3 is built from 14 residues. Trimming left V 0 bases short and J 2 bases short, with 7 bases between. Germline V lookup: CDR1 SGHVS, CDR2 FQNEAQ. The DNA of the CDR3 is TGTGCCAGCAGCTTAGCAGTGAACAACTATGGCTACACCTTC. Translated: CASSLAVNNYGYTF.

The chain uses TRBV7-9 and TRBJ1-2, with TRBD1 matching 7 bases. The CDR3 is made up of 15 amino acids. Germline V gives CDR1 SEHNR, CDR2 FQNEAQ (reference sequence). Unmatched junction bases numbered 14, after V lost 5 bases and J lost 8 bases. The CDR3 nucleotides are TGTGCCAGCAGCCAAATAGACGTGACAGGGAACGGCTACACCTTC. Translation: CASSQIDVTGNGYTF.

This chain uses TRBV15 with TRBJ1-2, with D possibly matching TRBD1 (6 bases). Trimming removed 7 bases at V and 6 bases at J, with 9 bases between. The germline gives CDR1 LNHNV, CDR2 YYDKDF (reference sequence). The CDR3 runs 11 residues. CDR3 DNA: TGTGCCACCACCCAGGGGCATGGCTACACCTTC. Its protein is CATTQGHGYTF. Using reference TRBV15 and TRBJ1-2 for the parts outside the CDR3, the full variable domain is DAMVIQNPRYQVTQFGKPVTLSCSQTLNHNVMYWYQQKSSQAPKLLFHYYDKDFNNEADTPDNFQSRRPNTSFCFLDIRSPGLGDTAMYLCATTQGHGYTFGSGTRLTVV.

This clone was recorded once. The chain links TRBV15 to TRBJ2-1; 11 nucleotides line up with TRBD2. Germline CDR1 and CDR2: LNHNV and YYDKDF (reference sequence). The CDR3 totals 17 residues. The trim removed 0 bases at V and 7 bases at J, leaving 8 bases unmatched. In nucleotides, the CDR3 is TGTGCCACCAGCAGAGATTTAGGGCTAGCGGGGGGTAATGAGCAGTTCTTC. This translates into CATSRDLGLAGGNEQFF.

This rearrangement joins TRBV7-2 to TRBJ2-7, with D perhaps TRBD1 (6 bases). Trimming took 9 bases from V and 0 from J, leaving 12 bases between them. The CDR3 consists of 13 residues. Germline CDR1 SGHTA, CDR2 FQGNSA. CDR3 coding DNA: TGTGCCAGGGACAGCATCAGCTCCTACGAGCAGTACTTC. It encodes CARDSISSYEQYF.